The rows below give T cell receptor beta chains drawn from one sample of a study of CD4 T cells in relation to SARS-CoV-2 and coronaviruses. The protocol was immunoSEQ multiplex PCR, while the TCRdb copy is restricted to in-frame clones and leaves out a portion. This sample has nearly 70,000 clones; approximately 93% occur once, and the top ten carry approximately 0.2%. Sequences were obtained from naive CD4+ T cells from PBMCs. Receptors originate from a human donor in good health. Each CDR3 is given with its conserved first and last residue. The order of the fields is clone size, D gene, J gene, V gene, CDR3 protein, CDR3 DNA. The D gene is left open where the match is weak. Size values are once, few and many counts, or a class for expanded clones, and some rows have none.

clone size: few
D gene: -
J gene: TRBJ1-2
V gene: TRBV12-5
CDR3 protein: CASGLGSGGRGYTF
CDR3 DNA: TGTGCTAGTGGTTTAGGTTCCGGGGGTCGCGGCTACACCTTC

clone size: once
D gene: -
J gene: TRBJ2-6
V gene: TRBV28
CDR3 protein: CASRERTGANVLTF
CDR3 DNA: TGTGCCAGCAGGGAGAGAACTGGGGCCAACGTCCTGACTTTC

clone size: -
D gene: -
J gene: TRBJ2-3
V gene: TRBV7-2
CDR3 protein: CASSLGLGDTQYF
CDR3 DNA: TGTGCCAGCAGCTTAGGACTTGGAGATACGCAGTATTTT

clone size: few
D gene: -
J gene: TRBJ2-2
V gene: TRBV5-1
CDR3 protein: CASSAGTLNTGELFF
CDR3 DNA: TGCGCCAGCAGCGCGGGGACCCTGAACACCGGGGAGCTGTTTTTT

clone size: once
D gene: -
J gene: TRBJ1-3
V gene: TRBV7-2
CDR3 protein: CASSEISSGNTIYF
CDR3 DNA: TGTGCCAGCAGCGAGATCAGCTCTGGAAACACCATATATTTT

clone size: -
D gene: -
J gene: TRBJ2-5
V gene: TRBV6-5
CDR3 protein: CASTHRETKTQYF
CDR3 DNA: TGTGCCAGCACCCACCGGGAGACCAAGACCCAGTACTTC

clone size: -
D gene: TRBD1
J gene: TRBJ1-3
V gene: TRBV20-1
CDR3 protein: CSASQGAAAGNTIYF
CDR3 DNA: TGCAGTGCTAGTCAGGGGGCGGCAGCTGGAAACACCATATATTTT

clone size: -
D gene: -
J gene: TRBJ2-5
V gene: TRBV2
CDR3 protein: CASRVEETQYF
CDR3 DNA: TGTGCCAGCAGGGTTGAAGAGACCCAGTACTTC

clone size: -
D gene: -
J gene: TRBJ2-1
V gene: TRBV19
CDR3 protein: CASSIAGALNEQFF
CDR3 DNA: TGTGCCAGTAGTATTGCGGGGGCTCTAAATGAGCAGTTCTTC

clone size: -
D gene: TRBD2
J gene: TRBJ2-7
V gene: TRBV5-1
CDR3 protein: CASRLAGGPSYEQYF
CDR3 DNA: TGCGCCAGCAGACTAGCGGGGGGTCCCTCCTACGAGCAGTACTTC

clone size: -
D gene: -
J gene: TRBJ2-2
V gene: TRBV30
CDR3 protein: CAWKLGTRNTGELFF
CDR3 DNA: TGTGCCTGGAAGCTAGGGACCAGGAACACCGGGGAGCTGTTTTTT

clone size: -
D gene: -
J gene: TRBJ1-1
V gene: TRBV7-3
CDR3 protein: CASSSSGPVGDLGGAFF
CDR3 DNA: TGTGCCAGCAGCTCGAGCGGCCCCGTAGGGGATCTGGGAGGAGCTTTCTTT

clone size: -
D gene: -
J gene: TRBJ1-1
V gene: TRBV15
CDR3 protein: CATSRQNGDTEAFF
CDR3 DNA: TGTGCCACCAGCAGACAAAACGGGGACACTGAAGCTTTCTTT

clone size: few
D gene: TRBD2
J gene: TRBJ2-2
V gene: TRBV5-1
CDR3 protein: CASSLITGLASGELFF
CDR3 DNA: TGCGCCAGCAGCCTAATAACAGGACTAGCGTCCGGGGAGCTGTTTTTT

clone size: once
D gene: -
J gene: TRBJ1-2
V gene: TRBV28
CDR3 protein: CASSLSRFAGYTF
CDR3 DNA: TGTGCCAGCAGTTTATCTCGATTCGCCGGCTACACCTTC

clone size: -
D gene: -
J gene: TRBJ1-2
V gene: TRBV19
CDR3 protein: CASSRAPGYGYTF
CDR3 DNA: TGTGCCAGTAGCAGGGCGCCCGGCTATGGCTACACCTTC

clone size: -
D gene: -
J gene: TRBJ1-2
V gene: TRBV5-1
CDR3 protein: CASSSWTKTYGYTF
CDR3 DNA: TGCGCCAGCAGCTCCTGGACGAAAACCTATGGCTACACCTTC

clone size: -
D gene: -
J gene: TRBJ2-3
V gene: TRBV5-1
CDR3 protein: CASSLVGGLPTDTQYF
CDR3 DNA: TGCGCCAGCAGTTTAGTGGGGGGGCTTCCCACAGATACGCAGTATTTT

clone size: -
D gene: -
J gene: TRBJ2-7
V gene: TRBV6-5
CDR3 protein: CASSYYSGSPYEQYF
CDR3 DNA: TGTGCCAGCAGTTATTATTCGGGGAGTCCATACGAGCAGTACTTC

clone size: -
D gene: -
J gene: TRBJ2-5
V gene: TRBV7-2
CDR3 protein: CASSPGVQETQYF
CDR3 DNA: TGTGCCAGCAGCCCTGGGGTGCAAGAGACCCAGTACTTC

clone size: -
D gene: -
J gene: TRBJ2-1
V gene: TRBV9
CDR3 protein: CASSVGSGLDEQFF
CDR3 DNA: TGTGCCAGCAGCGTAGGGTCAGGATTGGATGAGCAGTTCTTC

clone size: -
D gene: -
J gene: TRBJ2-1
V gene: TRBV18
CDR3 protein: CASSPNTLGRYNEQFF
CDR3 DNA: TGTGCCAGCTCACCAAACACGCTGGGGCGCTACAATGAGCAGTTCTTC

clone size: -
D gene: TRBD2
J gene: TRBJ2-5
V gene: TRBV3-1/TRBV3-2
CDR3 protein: CASSLISGGAETQYF
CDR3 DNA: TGTGCCAGCAGCCTCATATCGGGGGGAGCAGAGACCCAGTACTTC

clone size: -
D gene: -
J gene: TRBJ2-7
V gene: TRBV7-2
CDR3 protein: CASSFSGKTYEQYF
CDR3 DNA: TGTGCCAGCAGCTTTTCAGGAAAAACCTACGAGCAGTACTTC

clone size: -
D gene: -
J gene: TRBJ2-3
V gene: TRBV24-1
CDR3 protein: CATSDRPYASTDTQYF
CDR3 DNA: TGTGCCACCAGTGATCGGCCCTATGCTAGCACAGATACGCAGTATTTT

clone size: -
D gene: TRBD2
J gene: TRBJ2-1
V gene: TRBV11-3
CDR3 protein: CASSPFPASGGVYNEQFF
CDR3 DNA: TGTGCCAGCAGCCCATTCCCGGCTAGCGGGGGGGTCTACAATGAGCAGTTCTTC

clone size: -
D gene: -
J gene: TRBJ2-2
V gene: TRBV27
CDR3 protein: CASRGGVFRNTGELFF
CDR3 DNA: TGTGCCAGCAGGGGGGGTGTCTTCCGGAACACCGGGGAGCTGTTTTTT

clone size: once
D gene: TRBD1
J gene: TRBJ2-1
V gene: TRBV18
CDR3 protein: CASSPPYRGNEQFF
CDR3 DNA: TGTGCCAGCTCACCTCCTTACAGGGGGAATGAGCAGTTCTTC

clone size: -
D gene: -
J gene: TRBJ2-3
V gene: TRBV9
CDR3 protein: CASSAGTPDTQYF
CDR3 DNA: TGTGCCAGCAGCGCCGGGACTCCAGATACGCAGTATTTT

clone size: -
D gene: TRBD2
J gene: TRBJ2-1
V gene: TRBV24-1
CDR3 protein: CATSDANPPSGLANEQFF
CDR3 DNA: TGTGCCACCAGTGACGCTAACCCTCCTAGCGGCCTAGCCAATGAGCAGTTCTTC

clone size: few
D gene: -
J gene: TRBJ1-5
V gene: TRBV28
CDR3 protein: CASRITYYQPQHF
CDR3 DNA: TGTGCCAGCAGAATAACTTACTATCAGCCCCAGCATTTT

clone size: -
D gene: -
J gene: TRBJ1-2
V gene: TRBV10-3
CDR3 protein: CAIRPGTLGAGGYTF
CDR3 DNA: TGTGCCATCAGGCCCGGGACGTTGGGAGCCGGGGGCTACACCTTC

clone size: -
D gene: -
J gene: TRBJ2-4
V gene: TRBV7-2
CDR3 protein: CASSQRLAKNIQYF
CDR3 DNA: TGTGCCAGCAGTCAAAGACTAGCCAAAAACATTCAGTACTTC

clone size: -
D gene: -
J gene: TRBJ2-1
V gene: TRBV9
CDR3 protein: CASSVLSGFYNEQFF
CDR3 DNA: TGTGCCAGCAGCGTCTTGAGCGGGTTCTACAATGAGCAGTTCTTC

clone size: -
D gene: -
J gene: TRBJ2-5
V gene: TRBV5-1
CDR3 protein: CASSFLIQRQETQYF
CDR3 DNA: TGCGCCAGCAGCTTTTTGATTCAGAGACAAGAGACCCAGTACTTC

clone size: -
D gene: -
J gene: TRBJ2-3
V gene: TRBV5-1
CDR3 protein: CASSDAGGTDTQYF
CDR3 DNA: TGCGCCAGCAGCGACGCTGGGGGCACAGATACGCAGTATTTT

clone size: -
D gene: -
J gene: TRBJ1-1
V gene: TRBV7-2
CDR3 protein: CASSLGITAFF
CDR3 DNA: TGTGCCAGCAGCTTAGGAATCACGGCTTTCTTT

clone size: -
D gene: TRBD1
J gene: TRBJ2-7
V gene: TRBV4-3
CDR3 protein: CASSQDLGQGAYEQYF
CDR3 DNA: TGCGCCAGCAGCCAAGACCTAGGACAGGGGGCCTACGAGCAGTACTTC

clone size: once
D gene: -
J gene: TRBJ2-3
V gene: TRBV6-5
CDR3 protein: CASRTPDTDTQYF
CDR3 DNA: TGTGCCAGCAGGACTCCCGACACAGATACGCAGTATTTT

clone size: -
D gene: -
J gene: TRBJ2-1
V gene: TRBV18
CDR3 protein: CASSPRGGIGGNEQFF
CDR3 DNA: TGTGCCAGCTCACCACGTGGAGGGATCGGTGGAAATGAGCAGTTCTTC

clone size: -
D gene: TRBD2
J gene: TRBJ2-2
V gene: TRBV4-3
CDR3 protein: CASSQPPLAGSNTGELFF
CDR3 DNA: TGCGCCAGCAGCCAACCGCCACTAGCGGGCTCGAACACCGGGGAGCTGTTTTTT

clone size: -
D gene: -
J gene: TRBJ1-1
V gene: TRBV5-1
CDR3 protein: CASSYSGTKDTEAFF
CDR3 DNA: TGCGCCAGCAGCTACTCCGGGACAAAGGACACTGAAGCTTTCTTT

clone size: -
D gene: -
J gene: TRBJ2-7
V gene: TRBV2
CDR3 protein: CASSESGGYYEQYF
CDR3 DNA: TGTGCCAGCAGTGAATCTGGGGGCTATTACGAGCAGTACTTC

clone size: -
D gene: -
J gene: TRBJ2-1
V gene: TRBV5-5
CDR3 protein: CASSQDGSYNEQFF
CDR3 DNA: TGTGCCAGCAGCCAGGACGGCTCCTACAATGAGCAGTTCTTC

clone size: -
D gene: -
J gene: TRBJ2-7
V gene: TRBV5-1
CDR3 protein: CASSATGSSYEQYF
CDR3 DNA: TGCGCCAGCAGCGCGACCGGGAGCTCCTACGAGCAGTACTTC

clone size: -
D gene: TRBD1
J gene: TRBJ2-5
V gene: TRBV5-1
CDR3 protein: CASSLGQGEETQYF
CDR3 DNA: TGCGCCAGCAGCTTGGGACAGGGGGAAGAGACCCAGTACTTC

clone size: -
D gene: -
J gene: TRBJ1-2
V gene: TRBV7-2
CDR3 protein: CASSLAGLGYTF
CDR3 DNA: TGTGCCAGCAGCTTAGCCGGCCTAGGCTACACCTTC

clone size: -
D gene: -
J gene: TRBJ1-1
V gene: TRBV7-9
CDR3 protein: CASSLRAAEAFF
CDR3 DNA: TGTGCCAGCAGCCTAAGAGCCGCTGAAGCTTTCTTT

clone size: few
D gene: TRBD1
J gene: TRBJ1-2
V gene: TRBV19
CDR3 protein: CASRRTGFNYGYTF
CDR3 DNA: TGTGCCAGTAGGCGGACAGGGTTTAACTATGGCTACACCTTC